This TCR beta chain was sequenced in a study of CD8 T cells in Susac syndrome. CDR1 and CDR2 from the germline V gene are LNHDA and SQIVND (reference sequence). The V gene lost 3 bases and the J gene lost 5 bases, with 6 bases spanning the gap. This CDR3 contains 12 residues. After extraction with the RNeasy kit, roughly 0.45 to 1 ug of the RNA was reverse transcribed using random hexamers. TCRdb re-derived calls from the immunoSEQ multiplex PCR reads in MiXCR, one entry per CDR3 protein. Altogether approximately 130,000 distinct CDR3 sequences are present, 91% being singletons, with the ten largest covering about 0.25%.

This chain links TRBV19 with TRBJ2-3, with D uncertain. This TCR was sampled from a human donor with multiple sclerosis. The specimen was CD8+ T cells from PBMCs. CDR3 bases: TGTGCCAGTAGTATTAGCCTAGATACGCAGTATTTT. Protein sequence: CASSISLDTQYF.